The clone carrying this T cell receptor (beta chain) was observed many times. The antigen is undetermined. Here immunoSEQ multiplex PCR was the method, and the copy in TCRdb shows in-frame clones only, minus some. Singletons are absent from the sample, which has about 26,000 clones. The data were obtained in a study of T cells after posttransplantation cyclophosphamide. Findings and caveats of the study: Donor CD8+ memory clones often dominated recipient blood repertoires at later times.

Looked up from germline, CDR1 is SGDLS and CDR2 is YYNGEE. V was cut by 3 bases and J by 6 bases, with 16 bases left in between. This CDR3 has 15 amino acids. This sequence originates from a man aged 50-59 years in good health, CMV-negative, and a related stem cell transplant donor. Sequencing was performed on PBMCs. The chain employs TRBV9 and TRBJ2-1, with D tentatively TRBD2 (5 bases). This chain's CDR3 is CASSATMGSSNEQFF. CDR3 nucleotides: TGTGCCAGCAGCGCAACAATGGGGAGTTCCAATGAGCAGTTCTTC.